The clone carrying this T cell receptor (beta chain) was seen once. Its antigen is not identified. The entry originates in a study of T cell responses to AZD1222 COVID-19 vaccine. Study-level points and caveats: Just a handful of people given AZD1222 tested seropositive at baseline.

Produced via immunoSEQ multiplex PCR; TCRdb's table is partial and in-frame only. The profile covers around 99,000 clones, with about 90% appearing a single time and 6.2% taken by the ten largest. V dropped 3 bases and J dropped 1; count of bases not matched to a gene: 7. CDR1 SGHKS and CDR2 YYEKEE come from the germline V gene (reference sequence). The CDR3 sequence is 16 residues long. Second-dose intervals of approximately 4 or approximately 12 weeks were pooled. The V and J genes are TRBV5-5 and TRBJ2-7, with 10 bases identical to TRBD2. Sequenced material: peripheral blood, taken 28 days after the second AZD1222 dose. The sequence was obtained from an adult who received the AZD1222 COVID-19 vaccine. The CDR3 nucleotides are TGTGCCAGCAGCTCAACCGGGACTAGCGTTTCCTACGAGCAGTACTTC. Translation gives CASSSTGTSVSYEQYF.